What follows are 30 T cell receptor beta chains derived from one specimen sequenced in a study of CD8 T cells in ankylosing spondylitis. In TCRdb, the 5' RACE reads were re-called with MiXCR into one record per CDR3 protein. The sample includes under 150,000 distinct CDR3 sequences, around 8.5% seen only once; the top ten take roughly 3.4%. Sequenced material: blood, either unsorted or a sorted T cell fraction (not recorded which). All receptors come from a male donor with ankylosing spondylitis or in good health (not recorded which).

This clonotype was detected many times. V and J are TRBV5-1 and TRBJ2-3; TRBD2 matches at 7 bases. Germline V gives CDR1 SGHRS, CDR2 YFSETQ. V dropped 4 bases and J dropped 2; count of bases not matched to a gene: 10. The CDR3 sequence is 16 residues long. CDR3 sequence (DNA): TGCGCCAGCAGCCCATCGGGCGGGAGTGTCACAGATACGCAGTATTTT. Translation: CASSPSGGSVTDTQYF.

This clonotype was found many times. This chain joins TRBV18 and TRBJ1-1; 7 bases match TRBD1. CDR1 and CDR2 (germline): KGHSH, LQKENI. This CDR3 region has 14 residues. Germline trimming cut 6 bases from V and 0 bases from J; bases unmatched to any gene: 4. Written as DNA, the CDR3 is TGTGCCAGCTCTACCGGGACAGTGAACACTGAAGCTTTCTTT. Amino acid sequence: CASSTGTVNTEAFF.

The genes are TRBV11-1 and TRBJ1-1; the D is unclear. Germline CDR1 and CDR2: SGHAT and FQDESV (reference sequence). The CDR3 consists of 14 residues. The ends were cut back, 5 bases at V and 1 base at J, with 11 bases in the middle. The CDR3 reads CASSRIQPNTEAFF. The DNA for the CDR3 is TGTGCCAGCAGCCGGATACAGCCGAACACTGAAGCTTTCTTT. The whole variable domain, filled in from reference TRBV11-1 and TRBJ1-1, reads EAEVAQSPRYKITEKSQAVAFWCDPISGHATLYWYRQILGQGPELLVQFQDESVVDDSQLPKDRFSAERLKGVDSTLKIQPAELGDSAMYLCASSRIQPNTEAFFGQGTRLTVV.

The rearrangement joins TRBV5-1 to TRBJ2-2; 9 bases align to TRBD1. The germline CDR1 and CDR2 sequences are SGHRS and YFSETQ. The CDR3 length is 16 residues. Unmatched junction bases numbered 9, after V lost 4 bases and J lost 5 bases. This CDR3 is CASSLGDRATTGELFF. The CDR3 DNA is TGCGCCAGCAGCCTGGGGGACAGGGCGACTACCGGGGAGCTGTTTTTT.

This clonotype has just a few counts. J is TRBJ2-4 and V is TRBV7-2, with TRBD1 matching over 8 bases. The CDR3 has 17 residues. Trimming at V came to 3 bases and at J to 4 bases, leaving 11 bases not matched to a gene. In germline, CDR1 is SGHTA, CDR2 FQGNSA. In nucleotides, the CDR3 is TGTGCCAGCAGCTTTTCCGAGTTCCGGGACAGGAAAAACATTCAGTACTTC. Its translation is CASSFSEFRDRKNIQYF.

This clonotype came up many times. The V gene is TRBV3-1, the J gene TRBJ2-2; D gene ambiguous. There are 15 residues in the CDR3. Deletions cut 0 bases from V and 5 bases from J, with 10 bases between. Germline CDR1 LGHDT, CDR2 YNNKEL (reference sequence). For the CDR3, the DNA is TGTGCCAGCAGCCAAGACGGGCAGACGACCGGGGAGCTGTTTTTT. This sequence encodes CASSQDGQTTGELFF. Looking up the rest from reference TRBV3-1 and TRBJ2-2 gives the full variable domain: DTAVSQTPKYLVTQMGNDKSIKCEQNLGHDTMYWYKQDSKKFLKIMFSYNNKELIINETVPNRFSPKSPDKAHLNLHINSLELGDSAVYFCASSQDGQTTGELFFGEGSRLTVL.

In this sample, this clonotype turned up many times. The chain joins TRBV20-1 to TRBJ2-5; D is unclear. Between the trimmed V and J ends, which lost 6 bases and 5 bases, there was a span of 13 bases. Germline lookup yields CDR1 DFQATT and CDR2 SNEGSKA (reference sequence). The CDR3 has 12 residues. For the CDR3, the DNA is TGCAGTGCGGGTGATGGGAAGGAGACCCAGTACTTC. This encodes CSAGDGKETQYF.

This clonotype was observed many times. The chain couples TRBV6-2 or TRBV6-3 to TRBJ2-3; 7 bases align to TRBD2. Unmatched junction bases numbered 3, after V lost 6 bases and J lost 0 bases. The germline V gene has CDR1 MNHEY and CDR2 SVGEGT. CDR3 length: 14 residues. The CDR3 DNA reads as TGTGCCAGCAGCTATAGCGGGAGCACAGATACGCAGTATTTT. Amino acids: CASSYSGSTDTQYF.

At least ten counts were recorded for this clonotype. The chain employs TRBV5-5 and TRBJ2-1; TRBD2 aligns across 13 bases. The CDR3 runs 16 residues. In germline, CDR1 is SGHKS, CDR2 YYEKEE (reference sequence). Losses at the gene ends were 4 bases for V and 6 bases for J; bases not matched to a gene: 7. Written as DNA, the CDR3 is TGTGCCAGCAGCGCCGGGACTAGCGGGAAGGTCAATGAGCAGTTCTTC. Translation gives CASSAGTSGKVNEQFF.

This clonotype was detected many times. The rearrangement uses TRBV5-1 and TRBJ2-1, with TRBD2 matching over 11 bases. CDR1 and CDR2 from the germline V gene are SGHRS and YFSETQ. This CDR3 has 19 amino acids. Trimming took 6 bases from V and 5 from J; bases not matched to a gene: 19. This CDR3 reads CASTLLQRSGRAEDNEQFF. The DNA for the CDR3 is TGCGCCAGCACCCTACTGCAACGTAGCGGGAGGGCCGAGGACAATGAGCAGTTCTTC.

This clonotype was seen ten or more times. The CDR3: CSATNRREPTDTQYF. The DNA of the CDR3 is TGCAGTGCTACTAATAGGCGGGAGCCCACAGATACGCAGTATTTT. The rearrangement links TRBV20-1 to TRBJ2-3, with 7 bases aligning to TRBD2. Germline V gene sequence: CDR1 DFQATT, CDR2 SNEGSKA (reference sequence). Trimming removed 4 bases from V and 2 bases from J; junction bases left unmatched: 9. This CDR3 comprises 15 residues.

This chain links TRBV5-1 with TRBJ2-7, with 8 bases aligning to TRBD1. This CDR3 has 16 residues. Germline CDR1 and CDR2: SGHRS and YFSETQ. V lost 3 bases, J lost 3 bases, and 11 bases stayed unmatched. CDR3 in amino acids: CASSSQGQGLFYEQYF. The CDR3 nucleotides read TGCGCCAGCAGCTCACAAGGACAGGGTCTTTTCTACGAGCAGTACTTC.

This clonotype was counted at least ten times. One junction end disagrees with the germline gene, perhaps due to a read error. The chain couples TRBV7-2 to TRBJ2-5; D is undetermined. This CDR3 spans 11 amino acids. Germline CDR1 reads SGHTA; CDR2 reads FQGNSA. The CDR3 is CASSFSHTPYF. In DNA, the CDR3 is TGTGCCAGCAGCTTCTCTCATACCCCGTACTTC. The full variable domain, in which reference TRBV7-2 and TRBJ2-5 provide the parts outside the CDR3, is GAGVSQSPSNKVTEKGKDVELRCDPISGHTALYWYRQSLGQGLEFLIYFQGNSAPDKSGLPSDRFSAERTGGSVSTLTIQRTQQEDSAVYLCASSFSHTPYFGPGTRLLVL.

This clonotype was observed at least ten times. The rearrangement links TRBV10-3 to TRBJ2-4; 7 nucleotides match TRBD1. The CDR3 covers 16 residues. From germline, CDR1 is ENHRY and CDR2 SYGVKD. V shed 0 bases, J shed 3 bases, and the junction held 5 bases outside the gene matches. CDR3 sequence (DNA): TGTGCCATCAGTGAGTCGACAGGGTATGGCAAAAACATTCAGTACTTC. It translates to CAISESTGYGKNIQYF.

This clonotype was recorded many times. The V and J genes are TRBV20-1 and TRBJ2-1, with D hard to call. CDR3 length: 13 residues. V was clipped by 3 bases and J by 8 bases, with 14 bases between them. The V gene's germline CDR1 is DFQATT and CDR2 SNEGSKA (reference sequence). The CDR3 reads CSARGLTRDEQFF. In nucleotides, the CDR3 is TGCAGTGCTAGGGGGTTAACTCGGGATGAGCAGTTCTTC.

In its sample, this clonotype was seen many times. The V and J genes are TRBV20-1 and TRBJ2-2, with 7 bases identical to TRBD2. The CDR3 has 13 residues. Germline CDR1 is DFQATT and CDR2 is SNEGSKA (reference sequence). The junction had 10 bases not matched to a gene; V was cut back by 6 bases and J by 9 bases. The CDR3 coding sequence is TGCAGTGCCCCTGGGGGGGGAGGACGGGAGCTGTTTTTT. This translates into CSAPGGGGRELFF.

The CDR3 spells CASTIPGTGVQTGELFF. The CDR3 DNA is TGTGCCAGCACCATACCCGGGACAGGGGTTCAAACCGGGGAGCTGTTTTTT. This rearrangement joins TRBV2 to TRBJ2-2; 10 bases match TRBD1. The CDR3 runs to 17 residues. The V gene's germline CDR1 is SNHLY and CDR2 FYNNEI. V trimming: 7 bases; J trimming: 5 bases; junction bases outside the gene matches: 13. Full variable domain (remainder filled in from reference TRBV2 and TRBJ2-2): EPEVTQTPSHQVTQMGQEVILRCVPISNHLYFYWYRQILGQKVEFLVSFYNNEISEKSEIFDDQFSVERPDGSNFTLKIRSTKLEDSAMYFCASTIPGTGVQTGELFFGEGSRLTVL.

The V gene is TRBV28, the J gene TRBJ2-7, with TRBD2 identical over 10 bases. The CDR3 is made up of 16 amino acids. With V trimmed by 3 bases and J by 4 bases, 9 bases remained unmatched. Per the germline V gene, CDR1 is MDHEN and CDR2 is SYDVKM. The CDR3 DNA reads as TGTGCCAGCAGTTTGGCGGCTAGCGGGAGTTTGTACGAGCAGTACTTC. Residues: CASSLAASGSLYEQYF.

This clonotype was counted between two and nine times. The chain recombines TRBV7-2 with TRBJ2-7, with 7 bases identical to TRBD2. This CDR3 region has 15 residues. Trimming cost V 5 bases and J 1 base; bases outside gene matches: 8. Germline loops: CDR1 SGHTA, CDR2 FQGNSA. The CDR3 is CASSQIGGRSYEQYF. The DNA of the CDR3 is TGTGCCAGCAGCCAAATCGGGGGGAGGTCCTACGAGCAGTACTTC.

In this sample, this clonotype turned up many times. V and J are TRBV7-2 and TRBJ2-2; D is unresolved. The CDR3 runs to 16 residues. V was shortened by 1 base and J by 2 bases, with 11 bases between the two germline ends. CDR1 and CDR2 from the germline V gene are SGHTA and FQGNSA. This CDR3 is CASSLEPADNTGELFF. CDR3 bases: TGTGCCAGCAGCTTAGAGCCGGCAGATAACACCGGGGAGCTGTTTTTT.

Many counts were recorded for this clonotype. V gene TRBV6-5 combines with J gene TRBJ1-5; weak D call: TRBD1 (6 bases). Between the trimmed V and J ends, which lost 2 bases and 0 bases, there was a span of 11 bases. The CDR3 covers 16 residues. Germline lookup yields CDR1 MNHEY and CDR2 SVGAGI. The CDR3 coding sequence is TGTGCCAGCAGTTACCGGGACATAGATAGCAATCAGCCCCAGCATTTT. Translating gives CASSYRDIDSNQPQHF.

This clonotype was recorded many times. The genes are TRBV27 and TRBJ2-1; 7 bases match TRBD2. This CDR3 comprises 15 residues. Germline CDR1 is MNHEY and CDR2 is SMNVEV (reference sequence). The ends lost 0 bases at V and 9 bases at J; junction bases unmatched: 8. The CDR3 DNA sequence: TGTGCCAGCAGTTTATCAATGGGGGGGACTGGTGAGCAGTTCTTC. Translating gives CASSLSMGGTGEQFF.

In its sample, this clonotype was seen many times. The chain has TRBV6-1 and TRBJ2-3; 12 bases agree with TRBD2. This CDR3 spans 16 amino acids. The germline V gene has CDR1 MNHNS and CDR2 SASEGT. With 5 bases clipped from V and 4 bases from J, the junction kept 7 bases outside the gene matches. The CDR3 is CASSQSSGRASDTQYF. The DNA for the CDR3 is TGTGCCAGCAGTCAATCTAGCGGGAGGGCATCAGATACGCAGTATTTT.

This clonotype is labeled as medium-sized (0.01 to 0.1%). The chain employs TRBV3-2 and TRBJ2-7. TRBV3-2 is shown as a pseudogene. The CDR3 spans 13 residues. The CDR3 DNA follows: TGTGCCAGCAGCCAACAGGGCTCCTACGAGCAGTACTTC. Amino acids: CASSQQGSYEQYF.

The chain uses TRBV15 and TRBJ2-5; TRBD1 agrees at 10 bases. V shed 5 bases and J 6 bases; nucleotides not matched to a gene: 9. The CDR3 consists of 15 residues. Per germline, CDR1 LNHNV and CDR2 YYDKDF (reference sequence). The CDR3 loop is CATSGTGDVGQTQYF. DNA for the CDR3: TGTGCCACCAGCGGGACAGGGGACGTGGGACAGACCCAGTACTTC.

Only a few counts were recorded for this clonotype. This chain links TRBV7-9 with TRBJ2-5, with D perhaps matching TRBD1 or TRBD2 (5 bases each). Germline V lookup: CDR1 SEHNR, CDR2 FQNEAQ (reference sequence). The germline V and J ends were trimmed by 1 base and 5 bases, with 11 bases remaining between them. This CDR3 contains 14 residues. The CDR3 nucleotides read TGTGCCAGCAGCTTAGGGGACGGTGGGGAGACCCAGTACTTC. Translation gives CASSLGDGGETQYF.

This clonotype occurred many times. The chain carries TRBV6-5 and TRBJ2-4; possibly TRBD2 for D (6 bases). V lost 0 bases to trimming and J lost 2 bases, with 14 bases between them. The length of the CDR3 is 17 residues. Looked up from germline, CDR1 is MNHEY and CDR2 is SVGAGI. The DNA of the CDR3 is TGTGCCAGCAGTTACTCTGAGCCCACTAGCACCAAAAACATTCAGTACTTC. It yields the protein CASSYSEPTSTKNIQYF.

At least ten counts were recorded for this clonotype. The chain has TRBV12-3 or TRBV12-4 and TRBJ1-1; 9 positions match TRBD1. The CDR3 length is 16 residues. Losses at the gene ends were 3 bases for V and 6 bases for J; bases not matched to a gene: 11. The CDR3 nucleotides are TGTGCCAGCAGTTTCATGGGGACAGGGAGGTCCGCTGAAGCTTTCTTT. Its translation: CASSFMGTGRSAEAFF.

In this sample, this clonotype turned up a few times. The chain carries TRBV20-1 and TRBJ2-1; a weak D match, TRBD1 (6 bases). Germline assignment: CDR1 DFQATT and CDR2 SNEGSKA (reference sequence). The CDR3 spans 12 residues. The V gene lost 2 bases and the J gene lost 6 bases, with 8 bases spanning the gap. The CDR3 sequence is CSARWGPNEQFF. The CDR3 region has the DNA TGCAGTGCTAGATGGGGGCCCAATGAGCAGTTCTTC.

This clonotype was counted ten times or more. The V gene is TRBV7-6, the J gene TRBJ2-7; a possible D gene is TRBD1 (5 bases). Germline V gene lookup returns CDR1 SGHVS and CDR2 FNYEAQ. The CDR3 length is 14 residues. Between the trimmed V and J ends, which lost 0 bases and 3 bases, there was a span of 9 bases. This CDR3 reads CASSLAAGNYEQYF. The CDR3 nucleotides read TGTGCCAGCAGCTTAGCCGCAGGGAACTACGAGCAGTACTTC.